This entry concerns a single TCR beta chain. The antigen remains undetermined. The CDR3 loop spans 17 amino acids. CDR1 and CDR2 (germline): MNHEY, SMNVEV (reference sequence). V was pared by 0 bases and J by 4 bases, with 11 bases of the junction left unmatched. The sample comes from a study of PD-1 blockade in classical Hodgkin lymphoma. Study as a whole: The patients were dosed with nivolumab 3 mg/kg, infused intravenously every 2 weeks. Study-wide results and limits: It was CD4+ TCR diversity, not CD8+, that rose significantly by C4D1. Patients who responded completely had about the same baseline diversity as newly diagnosed patients. Newly diagnosed patients were reported to exhibit reduced baseline TCR diversity relative to healthy donors.

As to time point: cycle 4 day 1 (C4D1), after five to seven weeks of nivolumab. All the patients suffered relapse after autologous stem cell transplantation, and brentuximab vedotin exposure differed. The assay was immunoSEQ multiplex PCR, and TCRdb's table has in-frame clones only and misses some. The sample holds about 24,000 clones; under 90% are singletons and the top ten take 6% to 6.5%. The sequences come from peripheral blood mononuclear cells (PBMCs), collected before the fourth cycle of nivolumab. This receptor was taken from a human donor with classical Hodgkin lymphoma. The rearrangement uses TRBV27 and TRBJ2-7, with 8 bases lining up with TRBD1. The CDR3 bases are TGTGCCAGCAGTTTATCGGGACAGGCCATATACCGGTACGAGCAGTACTTC. Its protein product is CASSLSGQAIYRYEQYF.